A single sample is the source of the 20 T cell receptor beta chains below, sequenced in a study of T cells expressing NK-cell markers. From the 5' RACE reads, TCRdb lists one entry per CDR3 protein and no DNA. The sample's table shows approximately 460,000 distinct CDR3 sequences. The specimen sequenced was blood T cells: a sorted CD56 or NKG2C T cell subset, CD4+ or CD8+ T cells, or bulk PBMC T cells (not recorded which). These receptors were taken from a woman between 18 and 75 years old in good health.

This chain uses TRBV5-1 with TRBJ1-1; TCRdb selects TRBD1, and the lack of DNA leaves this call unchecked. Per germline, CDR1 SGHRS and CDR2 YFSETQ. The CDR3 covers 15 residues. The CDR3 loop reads CASSLWDRELSEAFF.

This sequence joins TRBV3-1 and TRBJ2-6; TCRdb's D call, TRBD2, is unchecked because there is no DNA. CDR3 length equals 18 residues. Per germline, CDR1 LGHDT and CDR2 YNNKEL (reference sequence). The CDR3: CASSQVGPASSGANVLTF.

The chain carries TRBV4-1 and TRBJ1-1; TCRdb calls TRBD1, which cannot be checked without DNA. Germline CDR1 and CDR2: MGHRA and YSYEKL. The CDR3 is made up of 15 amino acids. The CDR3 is CASSQVWTGRTEAFF.

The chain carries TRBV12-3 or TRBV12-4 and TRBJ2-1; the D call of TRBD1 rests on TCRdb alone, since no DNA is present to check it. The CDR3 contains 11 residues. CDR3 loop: CASSPGREEFF.

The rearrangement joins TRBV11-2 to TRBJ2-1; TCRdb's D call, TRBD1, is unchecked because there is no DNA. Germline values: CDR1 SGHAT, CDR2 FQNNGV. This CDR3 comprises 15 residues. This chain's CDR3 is CASRPTGVPYNEQFF.

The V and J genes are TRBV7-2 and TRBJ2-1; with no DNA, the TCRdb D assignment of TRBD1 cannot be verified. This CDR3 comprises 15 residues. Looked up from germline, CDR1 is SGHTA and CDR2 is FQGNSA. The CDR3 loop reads CASSSNRVAYNEQFF. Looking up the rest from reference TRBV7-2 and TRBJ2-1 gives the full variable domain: GAGVSQSPSNKVTEKGKDVELRCDPISGHTALYWYRQSLGQGLEFLIYFQGNSAPDKSGLPSDRFSAERTGGSVSTLTIQRTQQEDSAVYLCASSSNRVAYNEQFFGPGTRLTVL.

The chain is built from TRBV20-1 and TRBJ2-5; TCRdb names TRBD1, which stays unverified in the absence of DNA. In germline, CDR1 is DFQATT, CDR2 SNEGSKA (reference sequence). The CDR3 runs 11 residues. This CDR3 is CSARQSETQYF.

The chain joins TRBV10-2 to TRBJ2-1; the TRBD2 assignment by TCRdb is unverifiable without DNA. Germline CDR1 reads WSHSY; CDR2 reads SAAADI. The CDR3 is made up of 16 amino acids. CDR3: CASSDPGTRIYNEQFF.

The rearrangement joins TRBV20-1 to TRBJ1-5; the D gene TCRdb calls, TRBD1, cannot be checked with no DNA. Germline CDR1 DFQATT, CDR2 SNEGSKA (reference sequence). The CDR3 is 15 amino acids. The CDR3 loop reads CSASQQGLRNQPQHF.

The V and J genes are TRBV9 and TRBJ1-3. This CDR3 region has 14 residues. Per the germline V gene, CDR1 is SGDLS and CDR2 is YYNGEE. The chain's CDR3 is CASSVGTELYTIYF.

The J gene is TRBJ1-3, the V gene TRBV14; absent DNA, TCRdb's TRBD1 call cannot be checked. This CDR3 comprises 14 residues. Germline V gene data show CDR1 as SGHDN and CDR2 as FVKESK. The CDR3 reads CASSPGHSGNTIYF.

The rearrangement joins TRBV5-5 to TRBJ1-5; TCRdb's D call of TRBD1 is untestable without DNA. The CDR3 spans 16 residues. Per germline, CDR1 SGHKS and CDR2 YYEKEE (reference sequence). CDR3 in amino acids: CASSLGGVWGNQPQHF.

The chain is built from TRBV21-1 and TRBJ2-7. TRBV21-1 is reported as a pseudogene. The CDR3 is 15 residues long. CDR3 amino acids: CASSKASYDPYEQYF.

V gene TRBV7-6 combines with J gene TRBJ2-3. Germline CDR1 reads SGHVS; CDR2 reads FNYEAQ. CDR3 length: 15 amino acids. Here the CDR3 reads CASSFRQSRTDTQYF.

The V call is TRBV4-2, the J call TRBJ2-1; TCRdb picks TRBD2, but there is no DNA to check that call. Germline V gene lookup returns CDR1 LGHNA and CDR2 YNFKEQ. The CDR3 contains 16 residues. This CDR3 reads CASSRKTSGSYNEQFF.

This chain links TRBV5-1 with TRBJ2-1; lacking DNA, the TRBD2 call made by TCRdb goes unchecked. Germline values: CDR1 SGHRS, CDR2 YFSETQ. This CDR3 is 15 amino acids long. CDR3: CASRQTSGPYNEQFF.

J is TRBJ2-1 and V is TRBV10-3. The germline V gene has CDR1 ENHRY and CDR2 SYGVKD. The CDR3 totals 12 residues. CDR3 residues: CAISESANEQFF.

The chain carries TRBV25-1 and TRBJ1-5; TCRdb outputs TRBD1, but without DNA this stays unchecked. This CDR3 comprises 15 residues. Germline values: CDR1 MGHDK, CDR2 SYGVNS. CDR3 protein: CASSGAGGINQPQHF.

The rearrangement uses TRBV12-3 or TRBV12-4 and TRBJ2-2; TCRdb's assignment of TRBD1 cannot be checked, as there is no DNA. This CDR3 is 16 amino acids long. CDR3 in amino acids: CASSLKTGKGTGELFF.

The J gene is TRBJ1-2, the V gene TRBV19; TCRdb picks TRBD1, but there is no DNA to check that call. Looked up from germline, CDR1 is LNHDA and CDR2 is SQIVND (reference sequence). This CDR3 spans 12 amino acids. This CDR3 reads CAISAGAYGYTF.